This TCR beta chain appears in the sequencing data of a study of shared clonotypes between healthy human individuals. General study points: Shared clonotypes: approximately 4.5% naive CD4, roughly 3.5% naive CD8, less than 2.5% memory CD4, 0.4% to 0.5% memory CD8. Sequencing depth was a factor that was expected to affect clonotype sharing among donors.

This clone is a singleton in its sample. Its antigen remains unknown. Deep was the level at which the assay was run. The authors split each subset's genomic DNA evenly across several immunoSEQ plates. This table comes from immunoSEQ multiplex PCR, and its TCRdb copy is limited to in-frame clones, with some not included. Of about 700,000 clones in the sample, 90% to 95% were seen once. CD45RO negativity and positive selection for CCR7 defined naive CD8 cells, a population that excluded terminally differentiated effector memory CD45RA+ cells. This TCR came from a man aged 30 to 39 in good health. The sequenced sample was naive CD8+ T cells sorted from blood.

The DNA for the CDR3 is TGTGCCAGCAGTGAACCGGACAGTCCGAACACTGAAGCTTTCTTT. Protein: CASSEPDSPNTEAFF. This chain joins TRBV2 and TRBJ1-1, with D perhaps matching TRBD1 (6 bases). The CDR3 has 15 amino acids. Germline CDR1 reads SNHLY; CDR2 reads FYNNEI. Trimming stripped 2 bases from V and 1 base from J, with 11 bases between.